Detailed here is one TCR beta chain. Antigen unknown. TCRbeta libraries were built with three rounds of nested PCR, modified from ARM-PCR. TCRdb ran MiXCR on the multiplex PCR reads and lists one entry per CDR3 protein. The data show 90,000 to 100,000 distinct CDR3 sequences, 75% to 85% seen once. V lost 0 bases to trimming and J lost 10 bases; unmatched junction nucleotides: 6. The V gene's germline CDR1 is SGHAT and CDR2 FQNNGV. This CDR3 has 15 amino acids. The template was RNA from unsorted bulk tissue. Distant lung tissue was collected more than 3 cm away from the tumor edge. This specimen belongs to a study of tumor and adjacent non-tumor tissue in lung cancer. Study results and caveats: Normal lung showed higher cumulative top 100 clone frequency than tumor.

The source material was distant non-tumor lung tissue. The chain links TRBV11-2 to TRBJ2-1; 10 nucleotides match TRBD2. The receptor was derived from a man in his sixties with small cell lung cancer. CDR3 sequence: CASSLDHLAGVEQFF. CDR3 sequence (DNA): TGTGCCAGCAGCTTAGACCATCTAGCGGGAGTGGAGCAGTTCTTC.